These 31 T cell receptor beta chains originate from one sample sequenced in a study of T-cell memory formation after mild COVID-19. One entry per CDR3 protein results from TCRdb running MiXCR on the 5' RACE reads. Of approximately 50,000 distinct CDR3 sequences listed, around 10% were seen once; the top ten hold approximately 10%. Sequencing input: PBMCs or a T cell subset sorted from them (not recorded which). These receptors all stem from an adult woman who had mild COVID-19 (a few samples of this study predate the infection). Cell type and time point are not known.

Of note for this clonotype: Being one base from a much bigger clone, this may be a read error. The chain recombines TRBV7-6 with TRBJ2-3; D may be TRBD2 (5 bases). Germline assignment: CDR1 SGHVS and CDR2 FNYEAQ. CDR3 length: 17 residues. V was trimmed by 1 base and J by 0 bases, leaving 14 bases between them. CDR3 nucleotide sequence: TGTGCCAGCAGCTTAGGGCTAACGGGGTCAAGCACAGATACGCAGTATTTT. Amino acid sequence: CASSLGLTGSSTDTQYF.

This clonotype occurred many times. CDR3 sequence: CASSLEALYEQYF. The CDR3 bases are TGCGCCAGCAGCTTGGAAGCGCTCTACGAGCAGTACTTC. The V call is TRBV5-1, the J call TRBJ2-7; D ambiguous. The CDR3 is made up of 13 amino acids. V lost 0 bases and J lost 3, with 7 bases in between. Germline CDR1 is SGHRS and CDR2 is YFSETQ.

This sequence joins TRBV7-8 and TRBJ1-2, with 10 positions matching TRBD1. Germline values: CDR1 SGHVS, CDR2 FQNEAQ. The CDR3 length is 17 residues. The ends lost 5 bases at V and 4 bases at J; junction bases unmatched: 13. CDR3 in amino acids: CASSPDHRDRGAYGYTF. The CDR3 region has the DNA TGTGCCAGCAGCCCAGATCACCGGGACAGGGGTGCCTATGGCTACACCTTC. The variable domain in full, completed from reference TRBV7-8 and TRBJ1-2, reads GAGVSQSPRYKVAKRGQDVALRCDPISGHVSLFWYQQALGQGPEFLTYFQNEAQLDKSGLPSDRFFAERPEGSVSTLKIQRTQQEDSAVYLCASSPDHRDRGAYGYTFGSGTRLTVV.

In its sample, this clonotype was seen many times. The chain joins TRBV21-1 to TRBJ2-5; TRBD1 was called by the table and not checked on the DNA. TRBV21-1 is a known pseudogene. CDR3 size: 16 residues. CDR3 sequence: CASSKCTGTGEETQYF. The CDR3, as DNA: TGTGCCAGCAGCAAATGCACAGGGACAGGGGAAGAGACCCAGTACTTC.

This clonotype was recorded at least ten times. This sequence joins TRBV4-2 and TRBJ1-2, with no clear D. V lost 0 bases, J lost 4 bases, and 12 bases lay in between. CDR3 length equals 15 residues. Germline CDR1 LGHNA, CDR2 YNFKEQ. The CDR3 DNA reads TGTGCCAGCAGCCAAGATAGTAAGGGTGGCTATGGCTACACCTTC. Its translation: CASSQDSKGGYGYTF.

This clonotype was detected ten times or more. The rearrangement joins TRBV7-3 to TRBJ2-1, with 10 nucleotides matching TRBD2. The length of the CDR3 is 17 residues. The V and J ends lost 5 bases and 10 bases, in that order; junction bases with no gene match: 17. CDR1 SGHTA and CDR2 FQGTGA come from the germline V gene. The CDR3 bases are TGTGCCAGCAGCGCATCCCGGGCTAGCGGGAGAGGGAGGGAGCAGTTCTTC. Amino acid sequence: CASSASRASGRGREQFF.

The sample holds many counts of this clonotype. The rearrangement joins TRBV6-5 to TRBJ1-1; TRBD1 might be the D (6 bases). Germline V gene lookup returns CDR1 MNHEY and CDR2 SVGAGI. V lost 7 bases to trimming and J lost 11 bases, with 14 bases between them. CDR3 length: 11 residues. The DNA for the CDR3 is TGTGCCAGCAAAAAGGGGGTTGAGGCTTTCTTT. Protein product: CASKKGVEAFF.

This clonotype was detected ten times or more. The rearrangement uses TRBV4-2 and TRBJ2-5, with D perhaps TRBD2 (6 bases). The V end was cut by 1 base, the J end by 4 bases, with 10 bases between. In germline, CDR1 is LGHNA, CDR2 YNFKEQ. This CDR3 is 14 amino acids long. DNA of the CDR3: TGTGCCAGCAGCCAAGGTGCTAGCGCAGAGACCCAGTACTTC. The encoded protein is CASSQGASAETQYF.

This clonotype is medium-sized. The chain has TRBV12-3 or TRBV12-4 and TRBJ2-1; 10 bases fit TRBD2. Trimming removed 8 bases from V and 5 bases from J; junction bases left unmatched: 3. This CDR3 is built from 13 residues. The DNA of the CDR3 is TGTGCCAGCGGACTAGCGGACAACAATGAGCAGTTCTTC. As protein: CASGLADNNEQFF.

The rearrangement links TRBV7-8 to TRBJ2-3; no clear D. The germline V gene has CDR1 SGHVS and CDR2 FQNEAQ. Deletions cut 1 base from V and 1 base from J, with 0 bases between. The CDR3 is 12 amino acids. This CDR3 is CASSLGTDTQYF. CDR3 nucleotide sequence: TGTGCCAGCAGCTTAGGCACAGATACGCAGTATTTT.

This clonotype has just a few counts. The rearrangement links TRBV7-3 to TRBJ2-2; tentatively, D is TRBD2 (5 bases). Deletions cut 5 bases from V and 7 bases from J, with 14 bases between. The CDR3 is 14 amino acids. The V gene's germline CDR1 is SGHTA and CDR2 FQGTGA. The CDR3 is CASSPTRAGGELFF. The CDR3 region has the DNA TGTGCCAGCAGCCCTACTAGAGCCGGCGGGGAGCTGTTTTTT.

This clonotype ranks as medium-sized. The J gene is TRBJ2-1, the V gene TRBV5-1, with 15 bases lining up with TRBD2. Germline CDR1 SGHRS, CDR2 YFSETQ. V dropped 3 bases and J dropped 0; count of bases not matched to a gene: 4. The CDR3 contains 18 residues. The CDR3, as DNA: TGCGCCAGCAGCTCCGGGACTAGCGGGAGGAGCTCCTACAATGAGCAGTTCTTC. Translating it yields CASSSGTSGRSSYNEQFF.

This clonotype was recorded at least ten times. CDR3 nucleotides: TGTGCCAGCAAGCCGTCAGGGTATTCCTACGAGCAGTACTTC. Translated, it gives CASKPSGYSYEQYF. The chain uses TRBV5-4 and TRBJ2-7; a weak D match, TRBD1 (5 bases). Germline loops: CDR1 SGHNT, CDR2 YYREEE (reference sequence). The CDR3 sequence is 14 residues long. Trimming left V 6 bases short and J 1 base short, with 14 bases between.

V usage is TRBV6-6 and J usage is TRBJ1-1; D uncertain. CDR3 length: 14 residues. V lost 7 bases and J 4 bases, leaving 16 bases between the germline ends. Germline CDR1 MNHNY, CDR2 SVGAGI (reference sequence). The CDR3 reads CASTPGSPSTEAFF. DNA for the CDR3: TGTGCCAGCACCCCCGGGTCCCCCTCCACTGAAGCTTTCTTT.

This clonotype was counted at least ten times. The rearrangement links TRBV20-1 to TRBJ2-3; 12 positions match TRBD2. The CDR3 is 19 amino acids. The germline CDR1 and CDR2 sequences are DFQATT and SNEGSKA (reference sequence). The trim removed 0 bases at V and 0 bases at J, leaving 10 bases unmatched. This CDR3 is CSARDVLELAGGSTDTQYF. The CDR3 DNA sequence: TGCAGTGCTAGAGATGTTTTGGAACTAGCGGGAGGAAGCACAGATACGCAGTATTTT.

The table lists this clonotype with many counts. The V call is TRBV11-2, the J call TRBJ2-7; TRBD2 aligns across 11 bases. With V trimmed by 4 bases and J by 4 bases, 9 bases remained unmatched. There are 16 residues in the CDR3. In germline, CDR1 is SGHAT, CDR2 FQNNGV. CDR3 loop: CASSSQGTSGIYEQYF. DNA for the CDR3: TGTGCCAGCAGCTCACAAGGGACTAGCGGTATTTACGAGCAGTACTTC.

The chain joins TRBV9 to TRBJ1-3, with D maybe TRBD1 (6 bases). The CDR3 length is 16 residues. Trimming stripped 4 bases from V and 4 bases from J, with 18 bases between. Germline CDR1 and CDR2: SGDLS and YYNGEE. The DNA of the CDR3 is TGTGCCAGCAGCCTCCGGGGACAACCAGGGGGAAACACCATATATTTT. Its protein product is CASSLRGQPGGNTIYF.

This clonotype was seen only a few times. This chain links TRBV6-5 with TRBJ1-2, with 9 positions matching TRBD1. Looked up from germline, CDR1 is MNHEY and CDR2 is SVGAGI. The V gene end was trimmed by 5 bases and the J gene end by 6 bases; junction bases not matched to a gene: 4. CDR3 length: 13 residues. Here the CDR3 reads CASSTTGGDGYTF. In DNA form, the CDR3 reads TGTGCCAGCAGTACTACAGGGGGCGATGGCTACACCTTC.

This clonotype was seen repeatedly, ten times or more. J is TRBJ2-1 and V is TRBV7-8; 13 nucleotides line up with TRBD2. Losses at the gene ends were 1 base for V and 5 bases for J; bases not matched to a gene: 14. The CDR3 sequence is 20 residues long. The germline V gene encodes CDR1 SGHVS and CDR2 FQNEAQ. The CDR3: CASSLVRYGLAGAANNEQFF. DNA for the CDR3: TGTGCCAGCAGCTTAGTAAGATACGGACTAGCGGGGGCGGCTAACAATGAGCAGTTCTTC.

The chain employs TRBV2 and TRBJ1-2, with D hard to call. The germline gives CDR1 SNHLY, CDR2 FYNNEI. Trimming stripped 0 bases from V and 6 bases from J, with 11 bases between. The CDR3 is 14 amino acids. The CDR3 nucleotides read TGTGCCAGCAGTGAAGCGAGGTGGGGAGATGGCTACACCTTC. It yields the protein CASSEARWGDGYTF.

This clonotype was seen repeatedly, ten times or more. J is TRBJ2-3 and V is TRBV12-3 or TRBV12-4; 7 bases align to TRBD2. The length of the CDR3 is 15 residues. Trimming removed 4 bases from V and 3 bases from J; junction bases left unmatched: 7. Here the CDR3 reads CASSSDGSGTDTQYF. The CDR3 nucleotides are TGTGCCAGCAGTTCAGATGGTAGCGGGACAGATACGCAGTATTTT.

This clonotype was observed a few times. This sequence joins TRBV12-3 or TRBV12-4 and TRBJ2-2; perhaps D is TRBD1 or TRBD2 (5 bases each). The CDR3 length is 18 residues. The V end was cut by 1 base, the J end by 3 bases, with 18 bases between. The CDR3 nucleotides read TGTGCCAGCAGTTTAGGAAGTTGGGGGTCAGAATACACCGGGGAGCTGTTTTTT. Amino acids: CASSLGSWGSEYTGELFF.

This sequence joins TRBV19 and TRBJ1-5; 12 bases map to TRBD1. The CDR3 spans 17 residues. V gave up 6 bases and J gave up 0 bases; unmatched junction bases: 6. From germline, CDR1 is LNHDA and CDR2 SQIVND (reference sequence). Written as DNA, the CDR3 is TGTGCCAGTAGGGGACAGGGGGCTTCTTTTAGCAATCAGCCCCAGCATTTT. This codes for CASRGQGASFSNQPQHF.

This clonotype showed up many times. The chain is built from TRBV5-1 and TRBJ1-2; a weak D match, TRBD1 (5 bases). V was cut by 7 bases and J by 5 bases, with 15 bases left in between. The length of the CDR3 is 13 residues. CDR1 and CDR2 (germline): SGHRS, YFSETQ. Here the CDR3 DNA reads TGCGCCAGCGGGGAAGGGACGTTGTATGGCTACACCTTC. Its translation: CASGEGTLYGYTF.

A note on this clonotype: A read error may produce the germline difference seen at one junction end. V usage is TRBV7-3 and J usage is TRBJ2-3, with TRBD2 identical over 9 bases. Germline CDR1 and CDR2: SGHTA and FQGTGA. The CDR3 length is 15 residues. The CDR3: CASSVTSGSTDTQYF. CDR3 coding DNA: TGTGCCAGCAGCGTAACTAGCGGGAGCACAGATACGCAGTATTTT.

The chain recombines TRBV29-1 with TRBJ2-5; weak D call: TRBD1 (6 bases). There are 15 residues in the CDR3. Germline CDR1 SQVTM, CDR2 ANQGSEA. Trimming stripped 7 bases from V and 4 bases from J, with 22 bases between. The DNA of the CDR3 is TGCAGCGCCGGACAGCCGACATATGAGGCAGAGACCCAGTACTTC. Its protein product is CSAGQPTYEAETQYF.

V usage is TRBV7-8 and J usage is TRBJ2-7, with TRBD1 matching over 7 bases. Germline V gene data show CDR1 as SGHVS and CDR2 as FQNEAQ. The V gene end was trimmed by 5 bases and the J gene end by 5 bases; junction bases not matched to a gene: 6. The CDR3 covers 13 residues. This chain's CDR3 is CASSLTQGNEQYF. CDR3 in DNA: TGTGCCAGCAGCCTAACACAGGGGAACGAGCAGTACTTC. Supplemented by reference TRBV7-8 and TRBJ2-7, the full variable domain reads GAGVSQSPRYKVAKRGQDVALRCDPISGHVSLFWYQQALGQGPEFLTYFQNEAQLDKSGLPSDRFFAERPEGSVSTLKIQRTQQEDSAVYLCASSLTQGNEQYFGPGTRLTVT.

This clonotype was seen ten or more times. The rearrangement joins TRBV7-8 to TRBJ2-7, with 9 bases lining up with TRBD2. CDR1 is SGHVS, CDR2 FQNEAQ, per germline. This CDR3 comprises 14 residues. The V and J ends lost 3 bases and 3 bases, in that order; junction bases with no gene match: 3. The chain's CDR3 is CASSFSSGNYEQYF. The CDR3 nucleotides are TGTGCCAGCAGCTTCTCTAGCGGGAACTACGAGCAGTACTTC.

This clonotype turned up a few times. The V gene is TRBV29-1, the J gene TRBJ2-1; tentatively, D is TRBD1 or TRBD2 (5 bases each). Trimming took off 7 bases at V and 0 bases at J, with 13 bases between the two ends. The CDR3 is 14 amino acids. CDR1 SQVTM and CDR2 ANQGSEA come from the germline V gene. The CDR3, as DNA: TGCAGCGCCGTGAGGGGCAGCTCCTACAATGAGCAGTTCTTC. It yields the protein CSAVRGSSYNEQFF.

V usage is TRBV6-5 and J usage is TRBJ1-2, with D maybe TRBD1 (5 bases). The V gene lost 5 bases and the J gene lost 6 bases, with 16 bases spanning the gap. Germline lookup yields CDR1 MNHEY and CDR2 SVGAGI. The CDR3 totals 14 residues. The CDR3 sequence: CASSRAGTPHGYTF. The CDR3 DNA is TGTGCCAGCAGTCGGGCCGGGACGCCTCATGGCTACACCTTC.

The chain employs TRBV7-9 and TRBJ1-2; 7 nucleotides match TRBD1. The CDR3 runs to 13 residues. J was trimmed by 6 bases and V by 5 bases; bases with no gene match: 6. Germline-derived CDR1 and CDR2 are SEHNR and FQNEAQ (reference sequence). In nucleotides, the CDR3 is TGTGCCAGCAGCCATTCCGACAGGGATGGCTACACCTTC. Protein product: CASSHSDRDGYTF.